This T cell receptor (beta chain) is from a study of control samples from healthy donors and cancer patients. This clone is medium-sized (0.01 to 0.1%) within its sample. Libraries were prepared by immunoSEQ multiplex PCR; TCRdb keeps only in-frame clonotypes and omits some of them. The data show roughly 50,000 clones, with 90% to 95% seen just once and around 3.7% held by the top ten. The CDR3 sequence is 15 residues long. Per the germline V gene, CDR1 is SGHRS and CDR2 is YFSETQ. Unmatched junction bases numbered 8, after V lost 4 bases and J lost 6 bases. The source is a man aged 25-45 years in good health. Sequenced material: blood. The chain is built from TRBV5-1 and TRBJ2-2; 8 bases agree with TRBD1. The CDR3 protein is CASSSLGQEPGELFF. The CDR3 DNA follows: TGCGCCAGCAGCAGCCTGGGACAGGAGCCCGGGGAGCTGTTTTTT.